The present T cell receptor beta chain was sequenced within a study of human T cells and chemical hapten exposure. Authors' processing steps: Individual samples carried between roughly 23,224 and 690,600 TCRs, with some 100,000 as the median. Each CDR3 protein is one row after TCRdb ran MiXCR on the RACE reads. These V and J calls rely on TCRdb rather than the paper's analysis. This table has around 250,000 distinct CDR3 sequences, approximately 8.4% appearing once. Comment on this clonotype: What it binds is not known.

General study results and limits: Expanded TCRs formed significantly more large CDR3 similarity clusters than controls.

This CDR3 is built from 14 residues. V lost 7 bases and J lost 9; bases outside the gene matches: 9. Germline values: CDR1 SQVTM, CDR2 ANQGSEA. Time point defined: pre-sensitization, week 0. The sample's treatment: therapeutic diphenylcyclopropenone sensitization with weekly scalp DPC. In every case, blood was obtained before the patch test was applied. Alopecia patients, 18 to 70 years old and DPC-suitable, served as donors. This TCR was sampled from a woman in her forties with alopecia areata. Some clones in this sample may be carry-over from other donors' samples. This chain connects TRBV29-1 to TRBJ2-1, with TRBD2 matching over 13 bases. Source: whole blood, taken in connection with sensitization to the hapten diphenylcyclopropenone (DPC). The CDR3 is CSAQLAGGGGEQFF. The DNA of the CDR3 is TGCAGCGCTCAACTAGCGGGAGGGGGCGGTGAGCAGTTCTTC.